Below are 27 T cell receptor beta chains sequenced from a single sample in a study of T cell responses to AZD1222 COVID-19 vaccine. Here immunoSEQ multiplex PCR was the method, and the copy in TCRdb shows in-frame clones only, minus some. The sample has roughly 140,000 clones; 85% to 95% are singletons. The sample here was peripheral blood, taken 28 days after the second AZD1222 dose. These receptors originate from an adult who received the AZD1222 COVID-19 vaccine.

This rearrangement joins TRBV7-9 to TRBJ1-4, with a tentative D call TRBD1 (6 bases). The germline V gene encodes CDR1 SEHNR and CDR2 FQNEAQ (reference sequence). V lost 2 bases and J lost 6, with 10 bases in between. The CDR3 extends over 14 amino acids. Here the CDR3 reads CASSLRGADEKLFF. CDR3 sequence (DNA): TGTGCCAGCAGCTTACGGGGGGCGGATGAAAAACTGTTTTTT.

The DNA of the CDR3 is TGTGCCACCAGTGATTCAGGACAGGGAAGTTACAATGAGCAGTTCTTC. Protein sequence: CATSDSGQGSYNEQFF. This chain uses TRBV24-1 with TRBJ2-1; 8 bases map to TRBD1. The CDR3 is made up of 16 amino acids. From germline, CDR1 is KGHDR and CDR2 SFDVKD. The ends lost 2 bases at V and 4 bases at J; junction bases unmatched: 6.

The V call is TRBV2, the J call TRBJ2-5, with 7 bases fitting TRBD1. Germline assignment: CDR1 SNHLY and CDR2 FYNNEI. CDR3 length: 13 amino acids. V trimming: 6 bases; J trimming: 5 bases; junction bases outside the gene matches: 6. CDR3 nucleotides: TGTGCCAGCAGCCTAAACAGGGGCGAGACCCAGTACTTC. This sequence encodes CASSLNRGETQYF.

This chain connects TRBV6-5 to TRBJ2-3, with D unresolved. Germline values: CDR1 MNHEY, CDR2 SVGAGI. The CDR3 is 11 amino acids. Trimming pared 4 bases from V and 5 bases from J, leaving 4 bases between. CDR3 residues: CASSLGDTQYF. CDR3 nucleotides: TGTGCCAGCAGTTTGGGAGATACGCAGTATTTT.

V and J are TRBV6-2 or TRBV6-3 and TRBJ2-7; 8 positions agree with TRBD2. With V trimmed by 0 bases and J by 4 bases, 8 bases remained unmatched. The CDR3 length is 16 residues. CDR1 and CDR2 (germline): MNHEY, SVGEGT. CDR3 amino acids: CASSYSGGRTPYEQYF. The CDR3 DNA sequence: TGTGCCAGCAGTTACTCTGGCGGGAGGACCCCGTACGAGCAGTACTTC.

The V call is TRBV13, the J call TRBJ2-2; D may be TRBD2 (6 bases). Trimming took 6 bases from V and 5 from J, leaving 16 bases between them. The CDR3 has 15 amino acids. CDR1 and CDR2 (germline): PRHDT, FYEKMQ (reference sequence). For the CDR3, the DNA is TGTGCCAGCAGATTGGGCTTCGGGGGAACCGGGGAGCTGTTTTTT. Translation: CASRLGFGGTGELFF.

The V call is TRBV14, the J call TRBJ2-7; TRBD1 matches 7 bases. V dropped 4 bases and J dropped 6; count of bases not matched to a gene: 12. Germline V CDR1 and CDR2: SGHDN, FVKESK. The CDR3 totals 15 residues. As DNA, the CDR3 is TGTGCCAGCAGCCCATTGACAGGCAGGGGGTTCGAGCAGTACTTC. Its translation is CASSPLTGRGFEQYF.

Here the CDR3 reads CASSRDRGVNEQFF. CDR3 in DNA: TGTGCCAGCTCACGCGACAGGGGCGTAAATGAGCAGTTCTTC. This chain joins TRBV18 and TRBJ2-1; 8 positions match TRBD1. Trimming cost V 4 bases and J 7 bases; bases outside gene matches: 6. Germline V CDR1 and CDR2: KGHSH, LQKENI. The CDR3 loop spans 14 amino acids.

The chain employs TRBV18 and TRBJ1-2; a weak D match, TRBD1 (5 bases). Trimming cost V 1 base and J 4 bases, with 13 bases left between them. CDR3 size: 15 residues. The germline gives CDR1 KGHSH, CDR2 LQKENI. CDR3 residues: CASSPHSREGYGYTF. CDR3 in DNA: TGTGCCAGCTCACCACACAGCAGGGAGGGCTATGGCTACACCTTC.

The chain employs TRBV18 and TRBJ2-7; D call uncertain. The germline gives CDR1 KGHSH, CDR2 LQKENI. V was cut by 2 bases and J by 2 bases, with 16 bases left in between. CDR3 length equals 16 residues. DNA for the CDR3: TGTGCCAGCTCACCATACCTCTCGGCAGCAACCTACGAGCAGTACTTC. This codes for CASSPYLSAATYEQYF. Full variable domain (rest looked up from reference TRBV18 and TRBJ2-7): NAGVMQNPRHLVRRRGQEARLRCSPMKGHSHVYWYRQLPEEGLKFMVYLQKENIIDESGMPKERFSAEFPKEGPSILRIQQVVRGDSAAYFCASSPYLSAATYEQYFGPGTRLTVT.

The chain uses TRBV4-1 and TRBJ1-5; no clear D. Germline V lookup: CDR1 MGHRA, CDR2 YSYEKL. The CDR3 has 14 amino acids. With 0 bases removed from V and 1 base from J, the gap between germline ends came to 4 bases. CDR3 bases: TGCGCCAGCAGCCAAGATGGCAGCAATCAGCCCCAGCATTTT. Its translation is CASSQDGSNQPQHF.

CDR3 in DNA: TGTGCCACCAGCAGAACCGCGTCGGCTGGTGGCGAAAAACTGTTTTTT. Protein product: CATSRTASAGGEKLFF. The chain recombines TRBV15 with TRBJ1-4; D gene unclear. V lost 2 bases and J 8 bases, leaving 18 bases between the germline ends. The CDR3 runs to 16 residues. CDR1 and CDR2 (germline): LNHNV, YYDKDF (reference sequence).

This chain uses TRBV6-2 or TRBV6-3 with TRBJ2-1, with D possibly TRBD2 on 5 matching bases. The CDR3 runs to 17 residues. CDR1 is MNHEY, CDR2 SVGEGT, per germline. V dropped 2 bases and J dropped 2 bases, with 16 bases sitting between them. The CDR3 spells CASSYGSSPHPYNEQFF. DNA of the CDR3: TGTGCCAGCAGTTACGGGTCTAGCCCCCATCCCTACAATGAGCAGTTCTTC.

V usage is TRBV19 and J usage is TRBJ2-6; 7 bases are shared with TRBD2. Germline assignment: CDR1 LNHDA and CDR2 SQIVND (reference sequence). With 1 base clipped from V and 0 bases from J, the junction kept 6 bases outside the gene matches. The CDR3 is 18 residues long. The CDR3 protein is CASSIGAGDFSGANVLTF. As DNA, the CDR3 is TGTGCCAGTAGTATAGGGGCGGGGGACTTCTCTGGGGCCAACGTCCTGACTTTC.

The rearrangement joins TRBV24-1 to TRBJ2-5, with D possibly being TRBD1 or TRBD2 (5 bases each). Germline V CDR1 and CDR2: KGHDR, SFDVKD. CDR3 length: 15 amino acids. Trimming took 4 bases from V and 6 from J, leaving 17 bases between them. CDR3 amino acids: CATSEGPPMTKTQYF. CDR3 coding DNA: TGTGCCACCAGTGAGGGACCCCCCATGACGAAGACCCAGTACTTC.

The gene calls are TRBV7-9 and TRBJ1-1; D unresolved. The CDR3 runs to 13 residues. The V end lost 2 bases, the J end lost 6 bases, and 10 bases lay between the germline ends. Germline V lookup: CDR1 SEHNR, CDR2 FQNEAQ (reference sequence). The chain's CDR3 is CASSLPGGSEAFF. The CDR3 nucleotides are TGTGCCAGCAGCTTACCGGGTGGGTCTGAAGCTTTCTTT.

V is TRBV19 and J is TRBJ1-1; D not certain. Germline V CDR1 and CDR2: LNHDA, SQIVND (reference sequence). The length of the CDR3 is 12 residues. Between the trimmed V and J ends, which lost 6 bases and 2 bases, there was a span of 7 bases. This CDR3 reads CASRDLNTEAFF. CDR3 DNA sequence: TGTGCCAGTAGGGACCTTAACACTGAAGCTTTCTTT.

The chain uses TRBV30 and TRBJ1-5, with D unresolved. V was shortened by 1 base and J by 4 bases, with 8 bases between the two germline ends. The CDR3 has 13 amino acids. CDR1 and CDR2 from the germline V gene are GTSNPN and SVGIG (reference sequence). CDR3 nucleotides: TGTGCCTGGAGTGAGCAACTTAATCAGCCCCAGCATTTT. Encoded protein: CAWSEQLNQPQHF. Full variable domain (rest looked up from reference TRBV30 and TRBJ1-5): SQTIHQWPATLVQPVGSPLSLECTVEGTSNPNLYWYRQAAGRGLQLLFYSVGIGQISSEVPQNLSASRPQDRQFILSSKKLLLSDSGFYLCAWSEQLNQPQHFGDGTRLSIL.

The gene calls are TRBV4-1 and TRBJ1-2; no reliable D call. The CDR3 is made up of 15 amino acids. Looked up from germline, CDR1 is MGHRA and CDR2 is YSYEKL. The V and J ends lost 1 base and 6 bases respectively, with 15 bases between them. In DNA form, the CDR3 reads TGCGCCAGCAGCCAAGTAAACCCCTCCCGCGATGGCTACACCTTC. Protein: CASSQVNPSRDGYTF.

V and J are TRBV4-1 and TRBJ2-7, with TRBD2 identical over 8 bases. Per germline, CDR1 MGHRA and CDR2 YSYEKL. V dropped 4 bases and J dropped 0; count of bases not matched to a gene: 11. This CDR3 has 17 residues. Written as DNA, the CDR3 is TGCGCCAGCAGCCCCCGGACGGGGCGGGAGGCCTCCTACGAGCAGTACTTC. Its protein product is CASSPRTGREASYEQYF.

In nucleotides, the CDR3 is TGTGCCAGCAGCCAAGATTGGCTCACAGATACGCAGTATTTT. The encoded protein is CASSQDWLTDTQYF. V usage is TRBV14 and J usage is TRBJ2-3; D not certain. With 0 bases removed from V and 2 bases from J, the gap between germline ends came to 6 bases. CDR3 size: 14 residues. The germline CDR1 and CDR2 sequences are SGHDN and FVKESK.

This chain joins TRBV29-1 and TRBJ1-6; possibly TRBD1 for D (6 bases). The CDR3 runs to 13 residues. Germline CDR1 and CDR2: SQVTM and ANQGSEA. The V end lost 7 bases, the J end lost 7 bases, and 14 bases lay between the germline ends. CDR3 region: CSGTTGRNSPLHF. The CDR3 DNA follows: TGCAGCGGAACAACAGGGAGGAATTCACCCCTCCACTTT.

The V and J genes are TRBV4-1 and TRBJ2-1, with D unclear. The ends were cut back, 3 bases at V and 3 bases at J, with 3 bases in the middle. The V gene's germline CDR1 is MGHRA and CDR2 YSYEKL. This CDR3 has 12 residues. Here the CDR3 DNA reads TGCGCCAGCAGCCAGAGCTACAATGAGCAGTTCTTC. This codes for CASSQSYNEQFF.

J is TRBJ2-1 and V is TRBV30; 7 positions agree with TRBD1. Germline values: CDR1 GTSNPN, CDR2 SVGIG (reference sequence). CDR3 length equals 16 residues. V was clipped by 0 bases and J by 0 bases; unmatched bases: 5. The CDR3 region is CAWSVQGISSYNEQFF. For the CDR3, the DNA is TGTGCCTGGAGTGTACAGGGGATTAGCTCCTACAATGAGCAGTTCTTC.

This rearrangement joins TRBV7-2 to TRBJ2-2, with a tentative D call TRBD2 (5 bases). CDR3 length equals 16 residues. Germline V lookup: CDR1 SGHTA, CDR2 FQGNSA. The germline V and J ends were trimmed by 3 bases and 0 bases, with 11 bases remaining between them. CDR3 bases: TGTGCCAGCAGCTTTTCCGAGGGCCCGAACACCGGGGAGCTGTTTTTT. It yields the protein CASSFSEGPNTGELFF.

The DNA of the CDR3 is TGCGCCAGCAGCTTGGAGGGGGGCTATGGCTACACCTTC. This encodes CASSLEGGYGYTF. V is TRBV5-1 and J is TRBJ1-2; maybe TRBD1 (6 bases). Deletions cut 0 bases from V and 4 bases from J, with 7 bases between. This CDR3 has 13 residues. The germline CDR1 and CDR2 sequences are SGHRS and YFSETQ. Using reference TRBV5-1 and TRBJ1-2 for the parts outside the CDR3, the full variable domain is KAGVTQTPRYLIKTRGQQVTLSCSPISGHRSVSWYQQTPGQGLQFLFEYFSETQRNKGNFPGRFSGRQFSNSRSEMNVSTLELGDSALYLCASSLEGGYGYTFGSGTRLTVV.

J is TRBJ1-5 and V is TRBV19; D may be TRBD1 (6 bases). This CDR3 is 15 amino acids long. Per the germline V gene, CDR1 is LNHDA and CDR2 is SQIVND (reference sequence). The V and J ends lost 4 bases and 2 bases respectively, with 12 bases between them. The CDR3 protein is CASSTRTVGNQPQHF. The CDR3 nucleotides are TGTGCCAGTAGTACCAGGACAGTGGGCAATCAGCCCCAGCATTTT.